A single sample gave rise to the 12 T cell receptor beta chains below, sequenced in a study of CD8+CD57+ T cells in acquired aplastic anemia (dated by TCRdb to 2016 to 2018). The sequencer listed for this sample is Illumina HiSeq 2000. Genomic DNA was used as template for profiling of TCR beta VDJ combinations and CDR3 sequences. TCRdb redid the processing of the public reads, applying fastp at Q25 and MiXCR, and retained in-frame beta chains. Each CDR3 protein appears once, grouped with its most common genes and DNA. The sample table lists tens of thousands of distinct CDR3 sequences, under 80% of them with a count of one. Approximately 24% of the sample is taken by the ten largest. The sequenced material came from sorted CD4+, CD8+, or CD8+CD57+ T cells (not recorded which) from PBMCs. All receptors derive from a human donor in good health, serving as a control.

This clonotype came up once. V is TRBV29-1 and J is TRBJ2-3; tentatively, D is TRBD2 (6 bases). Germline loops: CDR1 SQVTM, CDR2 ANQGSEA. The CDR3 covers 11 residues. V lost 8 bases and J lost 6, with 12 bases in between. The CDR3 region is CSPKEGDTQYF. DNA of the CDR3: TGCAGCCCGAAGGAGGGCGATACGCAGTATTTT.

The chain combines TRBV15 with TRBJ2-1; possibly TRBD2 for D (5 bases). Trimming removed 1 base at V and 5 bases at J, with 9 bases between. CDR3 size: 14 residues. Per germline, CDR1 LNHNV and CDR2 YYDKDF (reference sequence). The CDR3 DNA sequence: TGTGCCACCAGCAGAGGATTGAGGGACAATGAGCAGTTCTTC. This gives the protein CATSRGLRDNEQFF.

The J gene is TRBJ1-5, the V gene TRBV9, with D maybe TRBD1 (6 bases). The germline gives CDR1 SGDLS, CDR2 YYNGEE. The CDR3 runs 15 residues. Trimming took 3 bases from V and 0 from J, leaving 10 bases between them. The CDR3 loop reads CASSAQGYSNQPQHF. The DNA for the CDR3 is TGTGCCAGCAGCGCACAGGGCTATAGCAATCAGCCCCAGCATTTT.

With regard to this clonotype: Possible read error: a much larger clone is one base away. No conserved phenylalanine or tryptophan ends this CDR3, so it is likely a read error. The chain employs TRBV9 and TRBJ2-1; D is ambiguous. The CDR3 has 12 residues. Germline-derived CDR1 and CDR2 are SGDLS and YYNGEE. Trimming cost V 0 bases and J 5 bases, with 3 bases left between them. This CDR3 reads CASSVGNNEQFY. The CDR3 coding sequence is TGTGCCAGCAGCGTAGGAAACAATGAGCAGTTCTAC.

The genes are TRBV11-1 and TRBJ1-2; 10 nucleotides match TRBD1. V lost 0 bases to trimming and J lost 3 bases; unmatched junction nucleotides: 4. The CDR3 runs 16 residues. The germline gives CDR1 SGHAT, CDR2 FQDESV (reference sequence). CDR3 sequence (DNA): TGTGCCAGCAGCTTAGCAGGGACAGGGGCGGACTATGGCTACACCTTC. As protein: CASSLAGTGADYGYTF.

The CDR3 here is CSVEDRGRLEQYF. The CDR3 nucleotides read TGCAGCGTTGAAGACCGGGGGAGGCTCGAGCAGTACTTC. The rearrangement uses TRBV29-1 and TRBJ2-7, with D possibly matching TRBD2 (6 bases). The CDR3 runs 13 residues. The germline gives CDR1 SQVTM, CDR2 ANQGSEA. V lost 0 bases and J 6 bases, leaving 12 bases between the germline ends.

This sequence joins TRBV29-1 and TRBJ2-1; perhaps TRBD1 as D (5 bases). There are 13 residues in the CDR3. The germline V gene encodes CDR1 SQVTM and CDR2 ANQGSEA. V was trimmed by 2 bases and J by 6 bases, leaving 11 bases between them. The CDR3 reads CSVEQGRSNEQFF. As DNA, the CDR3 is TGCAGCGTTGAACAGGGTAGGAGCAATGAGCAGTTCTTC.

As to this clonotype: Sequence at one end of the junction differs from germline and may be a read error. V and J are TRBV5-5 and TRBJ1-4; the D gene is possibly TRBD1 (6 bases). The CDR3 consists of 14 residues. Germline V gene lookup returns CDR1 SGHKS and CDR2 YYEKEE (reference sequence). In nucleotides, the CDR3 is TGCGCCAGCAGCCAAGGAACAGGGACGGAAAAACTGTTTTTT. This codes for CASSQGTGTEKLFF.

The chain has TRBV7-8 and TRBJ2-7; 8 nucleotides line up with TRBD1. The germline V gene has CDR1 SGHVS and CDR2 FQNEAQ. The CDR3 is 16 amino acids. V dropped 2 bases and J dropped 5; count of bases not matched to a gene: 11. CDR3 sequence reads: CASSLIGNAGGDEQYF. The CDR3 region has the DNA TGTGCCAGCAGCTTAATTGGTAATGCAGGGGGCGACGAGCAGTACTTC.

The chain employs TRBV2 and TRBJ1-2; the D gene is possibly TRBD1 (6 bases). Germline CDR1 SNHLY, CDR2 FYNNEI. V was cut by 8 bases and J by 4 bases, with 14 bases left in between. This CDR3 comprises 13 residues. CDR3 loop: CASGQNGAYGYTF. For the CDR3, the DNA is TGTGCCAGCGGACAGAATGGGGCCTATGGCTACACCTTC.

The chain carries TRBV25-1 and TRBJ2-5; D is unclear. Germline V gene data show CDR1 as MGHDK and CDR2 as SYGVNS. The V end lost 1 base, the J end lost 6 bases, and 15 bases lay between the germline ends. The CDR3 contains 15 residues. The CDR3 nucleotides are TGTGCCAGCAGTGAATGGGTCCAAGGCGAGAAGACCCAGTACTTC. Amino acids: CASSEWVQGEKTQYF. The whole variable domain, filled in from reference TRBV25-1 and TRBJ2-5, reads EADIYQTPRYLVIGTGKKITLECSQTMGHDKMYWYQQDPGMELHLIHYSYGVNSTEKGDLSSESTVSRIRTEHFPLTLESARPSHTSQYLCASSEWVQGEKTQYFGPGTRLLVL.

The chain carries TRBV7-3 and TRBJ2-5; 7 bases match TRBD1. CDR3 length: 14 amino acids. Germline V gene lookup returns CDR1 SGHTA and CDR2 FQGTGA. Trimming took 5 bases from V and 0 from J; bases not matched to a gene: 3. This CDR3 reads CASSGDRDQETQYF. The CDR3 nucleotides are TGTGCCAGCAGCGGCGACAGGGACCAAGAGACCCAGTACTTC.